This record looks at one T cell receptor beta chain sequence and its context. Its antigen is unknown. This sample is drawn from a study of cytomegalovirus exposure and HLA in healthy donors. Amplification used 60 Vbeta primers and 13 Jbeta primers. Repertoires were generated with immunoSEQ multiplex PCR, while TCRdb's copy carries only in-frame clones and drops some. The data contain over 150,000 clones, roughly 84% of them seen just once; the ten biggest clones take up about 0.39%. Study findings and constraints: Presence/absence analysis assumed near-uniform sequencing depth across donors. As confirmed in vitro, a few CMV-associated chains were specific for CMV antigens. Exclusion applied to some V segments, including TRBV6-2 and TRBV6-3, as they were indistinguishable. Across HLA loci, a later analysis found differing TCR association rates, with DRB1 most and HLA-C fewest.

CDR3 length equals 15 residues. From germline, CDR1 is LNHDA and CDR2 SQIVND (reference sequence). The germline V and J ends were trimmed by 5 bases and 8 bases, with 21 bases remaining between them. The rearrangement joins TRBV19 to TRBJ1-1; a weak D match, TRBD1 (5 bases). The source is a boy aged 2 to 10 in good health and CMV-seronegative. Sequenced material: PBMCs. The CDR3 sequence: CASSPTATGEREAFF. Written as DNA, the CDR3 is TGTGCCAGTAGTCCCACTGCCACGGGGGAGAGAGAAGCTTTCTTT.